These 14 T cell receptor beta chains were all obtained from the same sample, sequenced in a study of T cells in Graves' hyperthyroidism and ophthalmopathy. From RNA transcripts, TCR beta CDR3 regions were amplified. The TCR CDR3 was amplified in a first-round RT-PCR using the HTBI primer set. In TCRdb, the multiplex PCR reads were re-called with MiXCR into one record per CDR3 protein. The repertoire holds hundreds of thousands of distinct CDR3 sequences, with 15% to 20% as singletons. The specimen sequenced was blood. All receptors come from a young woman with Graves' hyperthyroidism.

This clonotype was counted a few times. The J gene is TRBJ2-2, the V gene TRBV5-1, with D perhaps matching TRBD2 (6 bases). Germline CDR1 is SGHRS and CDR2 is YFSETQ. The CDR3 consists of 16 residues. Trimming took off 0 bases at V and 1 base at J, with 10 bases between the two ends. The CDR3 region has the DNA TGCGCCAGCAGCTTGGAGGCTAGCGAGAACACCGGGGAGCTGTTTTTT. It specifies CASSLEASENTGELFF.

This clonotype was seen at least ten times. V gene TRBV30 combines with J gene TRBJ1-2; D gene ambiguous. The germline CDR1 and CDR2 sequences are GTSNPN and SVGIG (reference sequence). With 1 base removed from V and 5 bases from J, the gap between germline ends came to 5 bases. This CDR3 comprises 11 residues. CDR3 sequence reads: CAWSGGYGYTF. The CDR3 nucleotides are TGTGCCTGGAGTGGCGGGTATGGCTACACCTTC. Filled out from reference TRBV30 and TRBJ1-2, the complete variable domain reads SQTIHQWPATLVQPVGSPLSLECTVEGTSNPNLYWYRQAAGRGLQLLFYSVGIGQISSEVPQNLSASRPQDRQFILSSKKLLLSDSGFYLCAWSGGYGYTFGSGTRLTVV.

This chain uses TRBV7-2 with TRBJ2-4, with 11 bases matching TRBD2. Germline CDR1 and CDR2: SGHTA and FQGNSA. The length of the CDR3 is 17 residues. V was pared by 5 bases and J by 3 bases, with 9 bases of the junction left unmatched. CDR3 residues: CASSPLNSGRDKNIQYF. DNA of the CDR3: TGTGCCAGCAGCCCCCTTAATAGCGGGAGGGACAAAAACATTCAGTACTTC.

This clonotype was seen many times. The gene calls are TRBV7-8 and TRBJ2-3; no reliable D call. Trimming pared 0 bases from V and 2 bases from J, leaving 9 bases between. CDR3 length: 15 amino acids. Germline-derived CDR1 and CDR2 are SGHVS and FQNEAQ. CDR3 sequence: CASSLAVRSTDTQYF. CDR3 nucleotides: TGTGCCAGCAGCTTAGCGGTGCGATCCACAGATACGCAGTATTTT.

This clonotype was detected ten times or more. This rearrangement joins TRBV2 to TRBJ1-2; no firm D call. Germline CDR1 and CDR2: SNHLY and FYNNEI. V gave up 4 bases and J gave up 8 bases, with 17 bases separating them. The CDR3 totals 14 residues. This CDR3 is CASSVRPGLGGYTF. The CDR3 DNA reads as TGTGCCAGCAGTGTACGCCCAGGTCTGGGAGGCTACACCTTC.

This clonotype came up a few times. This chain uses TRBV6-6 with TRBJ1-1; tentatively, D is TRBD1 (5 bases). The CDR3 sequence is 15 residues long. Germline-derived CDR1 and CDR2 are MNHNY and SVGAGI (reference sequence). Trimming cost V 2 bases and J 1 base, with 11 bases left between them. The CDR3 sequence is CASSYTYQGNTEAFF. CDR3 DNA sequence: TGTGCCAGCAGTTACACCTATCAGGGGAACACTGAAGCTTTCTTT.

Ten or more counts support this clonotype. V usage is TRBV6-1 and J usage is TRBJ2-7; D tentatively fits TRBD1 or TRBD2 (5 bases each). Germline V gene lookup returns CDR1 MNHNS and CDR2 SASEGT. This CDR3 region has 14 residues. V was clipped by 6 bases and J by 3 bases, with 15 bases between them. DNA of the CDR3: TGTGCCAGCAGGACTTCGGGGCAGGGCTACGAGCAGTACTTC. Protein sequence: CASRTSGQGYEQYF.

This clonotype was seen ten or more times. The genes are TRBV28 and TRBJ2-1; 9 bases fit TRBD2. Trimming at V came to 6 bases and at J to 10 bases, leaving 13 bases not matched to a gene. Germline V gene lookup returns CDR1 MDHEN and CDR2 SYDVKM. This CDR3 has 15 residues. The DNA for the CDR3 is TGTGCCAGCAGGGAGGAGCTAGCGGGGAGGAAGGAGCAGTTCTTC. Translation: CASREELAGRKEQFF.

This clonotype has ten or more counts. CDR3 protein: CASSFRGPDYGYTF. CDR3 bases: TGTGCCAGCAGTTTTAGGGGGCCTGACTATGGCTACACCTTC. V usage is TRBV27 and J usage is TRBJ1-2; 7 nucleotides agree with TRBD1. V lost 3 bases, J lost 3 bases, and 4 bases stayed unmatched. CDR3 length equals 14 residues. Germline assignment: CDR1 MNHEY and CDR2 SMNVEV (reference sequence).

This clonotype was counted at least ten times. The V call is TRBV28, the J call TRBJ2-3; D call uncertain. Looked up from germline, CDR1 is MDHEN and CDR2 is SYDVKM. This CDR3 comprises 12 residues. Trimming took off 6 bases at V and 6 bases at J, with 10 bases between the two ends. The CDR3 is CASSLVVDTQYF. The DNA for the CDR3 is TGTGCCAGCAGCTTAGTAGTGGATACGCAGTATTTT.

This clonotype was picked up many times. The V gene is TRBV7-9, the J gene TRBJ2-7; D may correspond to TRBD1 or TRBD2 (5 bases each). Germline V gives CDR1 SEHNR, CDR2 FQNEAQ (reference sequence). The CDR3 spans 13 residues. V lost 1 base and J 5 bases, leaving 9 bases between the germline ends. CDR3: CASSLGGSHEQYF. The CDR3 coding sequence is TGTGCCAGCAGCTTAGGGGGGTCCCACGAGCAGTACTTC. Together with reference TRBV7-9 and TRBJ2-7, the CDR3 gives the full variable domain: DTGVSQNPRHKITKRGQNVTFRCDPISEHNRLYWYRQTLGQGPEFLTYFQNEAQLEKSRLLSDRFSAERPKGSFSTLEIQRTEQGDSAMYLCASSLGGSHEQYFGPGTRLTVT.

To note about this clonotype: A clone one base away is much larger, so this may be a read error. The V gene is TRBV9, the J gene TRBJ2-7; D remains ambiguous. The CDR3 has 13 amino acids. Germline V lookup: CDR1 SGDLS, CDR2 YYNGEE. This chain's CDR3 is CASSVGGSYERYF. The CDR3 DNA reads TGTGCCAGCAGCGTAGGCGGTAGCTACGAGCGGTACTTC. Together with reference TRBV9 and TRBJ2-7, the CDR3 gives the full variable domain: DSGVTQTPKHLITATGQRVTLRCSPRSGDLSVYWYQQSLDQGLQFLIQYYNGEERAKGNILERFSAQQFPDLHSELNLSSLELGDSALYFCASSVGGSYERYFGPGTRLTVT.

This clonotype was seen repeatedly, ten times or more. The V and J genes are TRBV5-1 and TRBJ2-7; 11 bases match TRBD2. This CDR3 is built from 18 residues. Germline V gene sequence: CDR1 SGHRS, CDR2 YFSETQ. V gave up 4 bases and J gave up 5 bases; unmatched junction bases: 17. The CDR3: CASSVRFQLAGVLHEQYF. Here the CDR3 DNA reads TGCGCCAGCAGCGTGAGATTTCAACTAGCGGGAGTACTCCACGAGCAGTACTTC.

The sample holds many counts of this clonotype. V is TRBV29-1 and J is TRBJ2-1; 7 bases line up with TRBD1. V was pared by 2 bases and J by 5 bases, with 6 bases of the junction left unmatched. Germline CDR1 reads SQVTM; CDR2 reads ANQGSEA. The CDR3 loop spans 14 amino acids. This CDR3 is CSVEPGQQDNEQFF. The CDR3 bases are TGCAGCGTTGAACCGGGACAGCAAGACAATGAGCAGTTCTTC.